The rows below give T cell receptor beta chains drawn from one sample of a study of shared clonotypes between healthy human individuals. Measured with immunoSEQ multiplex PCR; TCRdb has only the in-frame clones, and not every one. The sample includes fewer than 1 million clones, 96% of them seen just once. Sequencing was carried out using naive CD8+ T cells sorted from blood. The receptors here all came from a man under 40 in good health. CDR3s include the opening cysteine and the closing phenylalanine or tryptophan. The order of the fields is CDR3 length, D gene, V gene, clone size, J gene, CDR3 protein, CDR3 DNA. D genes are given only for firm matches. Size values are once, few and many counts, or a class for expanded clones, and some rows have none.

CDR3 length: 17; D gene: TRBD2; V gene: TRBV7-9; clone size: .; J gene: TRBJ2-3; CDR3 protein: CASSLDASGRVVDTQYF; CDR3 DNA: TGTGCCAGCAGCTTAGACGCTAGCGGGAGAGTTGTAGATACGCAGTATTTT
CDR3 length: 15; D gene: .; V gene: TRBV6-1; clone size: .; J gene: TRBJ2-7; CDR3 protein: CASSEAGLSSYEQYF; CDR3 DNA: TGTGCCAGCAGTGAAGCGGGCTTGAGCTCCTACGAGCAGTACTTC
CDR3 length: 15; D gene: TRBD1; V gene: TRBV4-1; clone size: .; J gene: TRBJ2-1; CDR3 protein: CASSRRQGSYNEQFF; CDR3 DNA: TGCGCCAGCAGCCGCAGACAGGGGTCCTACAATGAGCAGTTCTTC
CDR3 length: 13; D gene: .; V gene: TRBV6-7; clone size: once; J gene: TRBJ2-3; CDR3 protein: CASTTGVVGSQYF; CDR3 DNA: TGTGCCAGCACAACGGGGGTGGTGGGGTCGCAGTATTTT
CDR3 length: 14; D gene: TRBD1; V gene: TRBV4-2; clone size: .; J gene: TRBJ1-4; CDR3 protein: CASSHGTEHEKLFF; CDR3 DNA: TGTGCCAGCAGCCACGGGACAGAGCATGAAAAACTGTTTTTT
CDR3 length: 14; D gene: .; V gene: TRBV27; clone size: .; J gene: TRBJ2-5; CDR3 protein: CASSFTGSGETQYF; CDR3 DNA: TGTGCCAGCAGTTTTACAGGGTCGGGTGAGACCCAGTACTTC
CDR3 length: 15; D gene: .; V gene: TRBV4-3; clone size: .; J gene: TRBJ2-3; CDR3 protein: CASSQNSGGTDTQYF; CDR3 DNA: TGCGCCAGCAGCCAAAATAGCGGTGGCACAGATACGCAGTATTTT
CDR3 length: 13; D gene: .; V gene: TRBV28; clone size: .; J gene: TRBJ2-7; CDR3 protein: CASSSGVAYEQYF; CDR3 DNA: TGTGCCAGCAGCTCAGGGGTAGCCTACGAGCAGTACTTC
CDR3 length: 14; D gene: .; V gene: TRBV5-1; clone size: once; J gene: TRBJ1-1; CDR3 protein: CASSLWDMNTEAFF; CDR3 DNA: TGCGCCAGCAGCCTTTGGGACATGAACACTGAAGCTTTCTTT
CDR3 length: 13; D gene: .; V gene: TRBV7-2; clone size: .; J gene: TRBJ1-1; CDR3 protein: CASSLVSGTEAFF; CDR3 DNA: TGTGCCAGCAGCTTAGTCTCGGGCACTGAAGCTTTCTTT
CDR3 length: 11; D gene: .; V gene: TRBV5-5; clone size: .; J gene: TRBJ2-1; CDR3 protein: CASRDGLEPVF; CDR3 DNA: TGTGCCAGCAGGGACGGACTTGAGCCGGTCTTC
CDR3 length: 13; D gene: TRBD2; V gene: TRBV9; clone size: .; J gene: TRBJ2-7; CDR3 protein: CASAGTSSYEQYF; CDR3 DNA: TGTGCCAGCGCCGGGACTAGCTCCTACGAGCAGTACTTC
CDR3 length: 13; D gene: .; V gene: TRBV30; clone size: .; J gene: TRBJ2-7; CDR3 protein: CAWNGRPPYEQYF; CDR3 DNA: TGTGCCTGGAATGGCAGGCCCCCCTACGAGCAGTACTTC
CDR3 length: 16; D gene: .; V gene: TRBV5-1; clone size: once; J gene: TRBJ2-7; CDR3 protein: CASSTSGGLSPYEQYF; CDR3 DNA: TGCGCCAGCAGCACTTCAGGCGGGTTATCCCCCTACGAGCAGTACTTC
CDR3 length: 11; D gene: .; V gene: TRBV5-4; clone size: .; J gene: TRBJ2-3; CDR3 protein: CASSSTDTQYF; CDR3 DNA: TGTGCCAGCAGCTCCACTGATACGCAGTATTTT
CDR3 length: 15; D gene: .; V gene: TRBV27; clone size: .; J gene: TRBJ1-5; CDR3 protein: CASSFRGGSNQPQHF; CDR3 DNA: TGTGCCAGCAGTTTTAGAGGGGGTAGCAATCAGCCCCAGCATTTT
CDR3 length: 12; D gene: .; V gene: TRBV5-8; clone size: .; J gene: TRBJ1-5; CDR3 protein: CASSFQDQPQHF; CDR3 DNA: TGTGCCAGCAGCTTTCAGGATCAGCCCCAGCATTTT
CDR3 length: 14; D gene: .; V gene: TRBV9; clone size: .; J gene: TRBJ2-7; CDR3 protein: CASSSRGGGYEQYF; CDR3 DNA: TGTGCCAGCAGCTCCCGGGGTGGGGGCTACGAGCAGTACTTC
CDR3 length: 19; D gene: TRBD2; V gene: TRBV2; clone size: .; J gene: TRBJ2-7; CDR3 protein: CASSWDAVVTSGSSYEQYF; CDR3 DNA: TGTGCCAGCAGTTGGGACGCGGTCGTGACTAGCGGGAGCTCCTACGAGCAGTACTTC
CDR3 length: 12; D gene: .; V gene: TRBV7-2; clone size: once; J gene: TRBJ2-7; CDR3 protein: CASNAVGYEQYF; CDR3 DNA: TGTGCCAGCAACGCGGTGGGCTACGAGCAGTACTTC
CDR3 length: 18; D gene: TRBD1; V gene: TRBV11-2; clone size: .; J gene: TRBJ2-7; CDR3 protein: CASSLVRPDRGRTYEQYF; CDR3 DNA: TGTGCCAGCAGCTTAGTCCGACCCGACAGGGGAAGGACCTACGAGCAGTACTTC
CDR3 length: 13; D gene: .; V gene: TRBV11-2; clone size: .; J gene: TRBJ2-7; CDR3 protein: CASSYGFTYEQYF; CDR3 DNA: TGTGCCAGCAGCTATGGCTTTACTTACGAGCAGTACTTC
CDR3 length: 14; D gene: .; V gene: TRBV7-6; clone size: .; J gene: TRBJ2-7; CDR3 protein: CASSEGGLYYEQYF; CDR3 DNA: TGTGCCAGCAGTGAGGGGGGTTTGTACTACGAGCAGTACTTC
CDR3 length: 18; D gene: TRBD2; V gene: TRBV11-2; clone size: .; J gene: TRBJ2-7; CDR3 protein: CASSLVLVGSGRSYEQYF; CDR3 DNA: TGTGCCAGCAGCTTAGTTCTCGTCGGTAGCGGGCGCTCCTACGAGCAGTACTTC
CDR3 length: 13; D gene: .; V gene: TRBV7-3; clone size: .; J gene: TRBJ2-5; CDR3 protein: CASSLMNQETQYF; CDR3 DNA: TGTGCCAGCAGCTTAATGAATCAAGAGACCCAGTACTTC
CDR3 length: 15; D gene: .; V gene: TRBV5-6; clone size: .; J gene: TRBJ2-7; CDR3 protein: CASSLGDYLAYEQYF; CDR3 DNA: TGTGCCAGCAGCTTGGGTGACTATCTTGCCTACGAGCAGTACTTC
CDR3 length: 16; D gene: TRBD1; V gene: TRBV28; clone size: .; J gene: TRBJ2-2; CDR3 protein: CASSEPGTGYTGELFF; CDR3 DNA: TGTGCCAGCAGTGAACCCGGGACAGGATACACCGGGGAGCTGTTTTTT
CDR3 length: 14; D gene: .; V gene: TRBV1; clone size: .; J gene: TRBJ2-4; CDR3 protein: CTSSQRGTKNIQYF; CDR3 DNA: TGCACCAGCAGCCAGAGGGGGACCAAAAACATTCAGTACTTC
CDR3 length: 14; D gene: .; V gene: TRBV29-1; clone size: .; J gene: TRBJ2-7; CDR3 protein: CSVVTSGHTYEQYF; CDR3 DNA: TGCAGCGTTGTAACTTCAGGGCACACCTACGAGCAGTACTTC
CDR3 length: 12; D gene: .; V gene: TRBV7-9; clone size: .; J gene: TRBJ2-5; CDR3 protein: CASSFLGGTQYF; CDR3 DNA: TGTGCCAGCAGCTTTCTGGGAGGGACCCAGTACTTC
CDR3 length: 14; D gene: TRBD1; V gene: TRBV7-7; clone size: .; J gene: TRBJ2-5; CDR3 protein: CASSRTGGAETQYF; CDR3 DNA: TGTGCTAGCAGCCGTACAGGGGGCGCGGAGACCCAGTACTTC
CDR3 length: 16; D gene: TRBD2; V gene: TRBV11-2; clone size: .; J gene: TRBJ2-5; CDR3 protein: CASSNGTSGSRGTQYF; CDR3 DNA: TGTGCCAGCAGCAACGGGACTAGCGGGAGCCGGGGGACCCAGTACTTC
CDR3 length: 18; D gene: TRBD1; V gene: TRBV5-8; clone size: .; J gene: TRBJ2-1; CDR3 protein: CASSLGVSVGQGPDEQFF; CDR3 DNA: TGTGCCAGCAGCTTGGGGGTGTCTGTGGGACAGGGGCCCGATGAGCAGTTCTTC
CDR3 length: 15; D gene: TRBD1; V gene: TRBV11-3; clone size: .; J gene: TRBJ2-7; CDR3 protein: CASSRTGGSDYEQYF; CDR3 DNA: TGTGCCAGCAGCCGTACAGGGGGATCAGACTACGAGCAGTACTTC
CDR3 length: 16; D gene: TRBD1; V gene: TRBV7-9; clone size: .; J gene: TRBJ1-2; CDR3 protein: CASSSILDRGPDGYTF; CDR3 DNA: TGTGCCAGCAGCTCAATACTGGACAGGGGTCCGGATGGCTACACCTTC
CDR3 length: 12; D gene: .; V gene: TRBV11-2; clone size: .; J gene: TRBJ2-3; CDR3 protein: CASSPLPDTQYF; CDR3 DNA: TGTGCCAGCAGCCCCCTACCCGATACGCAGTATTTT
CDR3 length: 13; D gene: .; V gene: TRBV27; clone size: .; J gene: TRBJ2-2; CDR3 protein: CASTPAGTGELFF; CDR3 DNA: TGTGCCAGCACTCCGGCGGGCACCGGGGAGCTGTTTTTT
CDR3 length: 15; D gene: TRBD1; V gene: TRBV29-1; clone size: .; J gene: TRBJ1-3; CDR3 protein: CSVASRGGPGNTIYF; CDR3 DNA: TGCAGCGTTGCAAGCAGGGGGGGCCCTGGAAACACCATATATTTT
CDR3 length: 16; D gene: TRBD1; V gene: TRBV7-9; clone size: .; J gene: TRBJ2-1; CDR3 protein: CASSHKSDRAYNEQFF; CDR3 DNA: TGTGCCAGCAGCCATAAATCGGACAGGGCGTACAATGAGCAGTTCTTC
CDR3 length: 16; D gene: .; V gene: TRBV10-2; clone size: .; J gene: TRBJ1-2; CDR3 protein: CASIPRQTSILYGYTF; CDR3 DNA: TGCGCCAGCATCCCGAGACAGACTTCAATCCTTTATGGCTACACCTTC